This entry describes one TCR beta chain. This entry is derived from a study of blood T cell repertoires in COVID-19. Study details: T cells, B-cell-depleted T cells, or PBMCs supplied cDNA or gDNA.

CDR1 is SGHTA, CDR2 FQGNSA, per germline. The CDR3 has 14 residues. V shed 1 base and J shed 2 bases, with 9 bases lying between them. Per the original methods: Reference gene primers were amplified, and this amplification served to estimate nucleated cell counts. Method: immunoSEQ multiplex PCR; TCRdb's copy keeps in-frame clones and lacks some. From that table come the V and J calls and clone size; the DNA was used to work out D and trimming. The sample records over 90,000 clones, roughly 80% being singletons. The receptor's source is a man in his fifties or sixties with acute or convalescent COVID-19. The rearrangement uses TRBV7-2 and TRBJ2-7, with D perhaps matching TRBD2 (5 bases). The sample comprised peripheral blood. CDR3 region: CASSLGPGTYEQYF. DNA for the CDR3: TGTGCCAGCAGCTTAGGTCCGGGGACCTACGAGCAGTACTTC. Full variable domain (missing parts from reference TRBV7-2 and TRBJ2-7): GAGVSQSPSNKVTEKGKDVELRCDPISGHTALYWYRQSLGQGLEFLIYFQGNSAPDKSGLPSDRFSAERTGGSVSTLTIQRTQQEDSAVYLCASSLGPGTYEQYFGPGTRLTVT.